This section outlines one TCR beta chain sequence together with its context. Its specificity is unknown. The assay was immunoSEQ multiplex PCR, and TCRdb's table has in-frame clones only and misses some. The sample has 35,000 to 45,000 clones, about 71% seen once. These data are taken from a study of PD-1 blockade in classical Hodgkin lymphoma. General study points: Why the repertoires differ is still unclear, perhaps disease activity or prior therapy.

Germline CDR1 is WSHSY and CDR2 is SAAADI. With 7 bases removed from V and 3 bases from J, the gap between germline ends came to 6 bases. The CDR3 runs 11 residues. Each of the patients experienced relapse following autologous stem cell transplantation, and their brentuximab vedotin exposure differed. V and J are TRBV10-2 and TRBJ1-1; no definite D call. Sequencing used peripheral blood mononuclear cells (PBMCs), obtained at baseline. The sequence was collected from a human donor with classical Hodgkin lymphoma. The CDR3 loop reads CASTVDTEAFF. The CDR3 DNA sequence: TGCGCCAGCACTGTGGACACTGAAGCTTTCTTT.